The 9 T cell receptor beta chains presented below share a single source sample, sequenced in a study of blood T cells in healthy people across ages. A J-beta primer mix and a sample-barcoded 5' primer were used in a second PCR of about 7 to 11 cycles. A single record per CDR3 protein comes from TCRdb applying MiXCR to the 5' RACE reads. The table lists over 300,000 distinct CDR3 sequences, more than 45% of them singletons. The source material was blood. The receptors here all came from a man aged 55-75 years in good health.

This chain connects TRBV11-2 to TRBJ2-1; D remains unclear. V was pared by 8 bases and J by 7 bases, with 9 bases between. Germline V gene sequence: CDR1 SGHAT, CDR2 FQNNGV. This CDR3 contains 11 residues. CDR3 bases: TGTGCCAGCGGATGGGAAAATGAGCAGTTCTTC. It yields the protein CASGWENEQFF.

The chain combines TRBV6-1 with TRBJ2-3, with D perhaps TRBD2 (7 bases). V shed 2 bases and J shed 6 bases, with 15 bases lying between them. The CDR3 contains 15 residues. Germline V lookup: CDR1 MNHNS, CDR2 SASEGT. CDR3 residues: CASSELSGGRDTQYF. DNA of the CDR3: TGTGCCAGCAGTGAATTATCGGGGGGCCGTGATACGCAGTATTTT.

This clonotype has only a few counts. The genes are TRBV20-1 and TRBJ2-3, with D hard to call. This CDR3 is 12 amino acids long. The ends were cut back, 3 bases at V and 3 bases at J, with 7 bases in the middle. CDR1 and CDR2 from the germline V gene are DFQATT and SNEGSKA (reference sequence). The CDR3 reads CSARQGTDTQYF. CDR3 DNA: TGCAGTGCTAGGCAAGGAACAGATACGCAGTATTTT.

This clonotype came up a few times. This chain uses TRBV9 with TRBJ2-2; D is uncertain. The germline V and J ends were trimmed by 4 bases and 3 bases, with 10 bases remaining between them. CDR3 length: 14 residues. CDR1 and CDR2 from the germline V gene are SGDLS and YYNGEE. The CDR3 DNA reads as TGTGCCAGCAGCCCGCGAGGTTACACCGGGGAGCTGTTTTTT. Protein: CASSPRGYTGELFF.

Here the CDR3 DNA reads TGTGCCAGCGCCGACGGACCCCAAGAGACCCAGTACTTC. Its translation: CASADGPQETQYF. The gene calls are TRBV3-1 and TRBJ2-5; D is unresolved. This CDR3 contains 13 residues. Trimming stripped 8 bases from V and 1 base from J, with 11 bases between. The germline V gene encodes CDR1 LGHDT and CDR2 YNNKEL (reference sequence).

The CDR3 spells CASSPVSGEKQYF. CDR3 bases: TGTGCCAGCAGCCCTGTCTCGGGAGAGAAGCAGTACTTC. The rearrangement links TRBV3-1 to TRBJ2-4; maybe TRBD2 (6 bases). CDR1 LGHDT and CDR2 YNNKEL come from the germline V gene (reference sequence). The CDR3 length is 13 residues. With 4 bases removed from V and 13 bases from J, the gap between germline ends came to 17 bases.

V usage is TRBV7-2 and J usage is TRBJ2-5; 8 bases agree with TRBD2. This CDR3 has 16 amino acids. Losses at the gene ends were 5 bases for V and 11 bases for J; bases not matched to a gene: 19. Germline loops: CDR1 SGHTA, CDR2 FQGNSA. The CDR3 DNA reads as TGTGCCAGCAGCCCCGGGGGGGGCTACTACTCTGAGGAGCAGTACTTC. This gives the protein CASSPGGGYYSEEQYF. The variable domain in full, completed from reference TRBV7-2 and TRBJ2-5, reads GAGVSQSPSNKVTEKGKDVELRCDPISGHTALYWYRQSLGQGLEFLIYFQGNSAPDKSGLPSDRFSAERTGGSVSTLTIQRTQQEDSAVYLCASSPGGGYYSEEQYFGPGTRLLVL.

The rearrangement uses TRBV7-3 and TRBJ2-5; D perhaps matches TRBD2 (5 bases). The V gene's germline CDR1 is SGHTA and CDR2 FQGTGA. V was trimmed by 0 bases and J by 11 bases, leaving 22 bases between them. The CDR3 contains 16 residues. CDR3 nucleotides: TGTGCCAGCAGCTTAACGGGGAGTGAAACTTGCAATGAGCAGTACTTC. It yields the protein CASSLTGSETCNEQYF.

CDR3 nucleotides: TGTGCCAGCAGTGCCGAGACTGAAGCTTTCTTT. Translating gives CASSAETEAFF. The V and J genes are TRBV2 and TRBJ1-1; D is unclear. The CDR3 is 11 residues long. CDR1 and CDR2 (germline): SNHLY, FYNNEI. The germline V and J ends were trimmed by 4 bases and 5 bases, with 5 bases remaining between them.